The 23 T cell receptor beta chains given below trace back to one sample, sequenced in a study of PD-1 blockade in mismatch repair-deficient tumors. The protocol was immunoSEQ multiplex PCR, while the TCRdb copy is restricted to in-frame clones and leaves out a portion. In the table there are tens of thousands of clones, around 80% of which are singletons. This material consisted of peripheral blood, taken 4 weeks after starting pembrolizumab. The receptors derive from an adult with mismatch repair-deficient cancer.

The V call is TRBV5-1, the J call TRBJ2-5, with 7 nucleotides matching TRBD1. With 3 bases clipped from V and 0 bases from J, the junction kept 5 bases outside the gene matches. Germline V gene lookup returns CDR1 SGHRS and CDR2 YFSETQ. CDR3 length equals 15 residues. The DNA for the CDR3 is TGCGCCAGCAGCTACACAGGGGCCGACCAAGAGACCCAGTACTTC. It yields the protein CASSYTGADQETQYF. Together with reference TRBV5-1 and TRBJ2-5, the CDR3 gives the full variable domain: KAGVTQTPRYLIKTRGQQVTLSCSPISGHRSVSWYQQTPGQGLQFLFEYFSETQRNKGNFPGRFSGRQFSNSRSEMNVSTLELGDSALYLCASSYTGADQETQYFGPGTRLLVL.

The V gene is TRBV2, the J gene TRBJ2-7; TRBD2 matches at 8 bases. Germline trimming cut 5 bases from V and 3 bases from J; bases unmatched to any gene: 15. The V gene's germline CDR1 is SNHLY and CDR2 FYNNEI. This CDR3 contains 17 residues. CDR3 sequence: CASSIARIGGGIYEQYF. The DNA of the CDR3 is TGTGCCAGCAGTATCGCTCGCATCGGGGGGGGTATCTACGAGCAGTACTTC.

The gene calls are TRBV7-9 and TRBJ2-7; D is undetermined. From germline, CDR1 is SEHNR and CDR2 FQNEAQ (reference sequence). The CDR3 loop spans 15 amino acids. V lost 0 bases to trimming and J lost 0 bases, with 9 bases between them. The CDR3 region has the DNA TGTGCCAGCAGCTTAGCGCTGGGCGGCTCCTACGAGCAGTACTTC. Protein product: CASSLALGGSYEQYF. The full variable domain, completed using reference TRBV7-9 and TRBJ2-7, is DTGVSQNPRHKITKRGQNVTFRCDPISEHNRLYWYRQTLGQGPEFLTYFQNEAQLEKSRLLSDRFSAERPKGSFSTLEIQRTEQGDSAMYLCASSLALGGSYEQYFGPGTRLTVT.

CDR3 sequence (DNA): TGTGCCAGCTCACCATCGTCCAGAGCCTACGAGCAGTACTTC. Translating gives CASSPSSRAYEQYF. The chain links TRBV18 to TRBJ2-7; D not certain. The germline V gene encodes CDR1 KGHSH and CDR2 LQKENI. This CDR3 comprises 14 residues. V shed 2 bases and J shed 2 bases, with 10 bases lying between them.

CDR3 in DNA: TGCGCCAGCAGCTTGAGGCCGAGGGATGAGCAGTTCTTC. Translated: CASSLRPRDEQFF. The chain links TRBV5-1 to TRBJ2-1; D perhaps matches TRBD2 (5 bases). The CDR3 runs to 13 residues. Germline V gene data show CDR1 as SGHRS and CDR2 as YFSETQ. V lost 1 base, J lost 8 bases, and 10 bases lay in between.

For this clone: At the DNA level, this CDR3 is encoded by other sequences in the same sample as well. The CDR3 nucleotides read TGCAGTGCTAGAGATTCCTACGAGCAGTACTTC. This encodes CSARDSYEQYF. The chain employs TRBV20-1 and TRBJ2-7; D is unresolved. This CDR3 is 11 amino acids long. Trimming removed 0 bases at V and 1 base at J, with 1 base between. Germline V gene lookup returns CDR1 DFQATT and CDR2 SNEGSKA (reference sequence).

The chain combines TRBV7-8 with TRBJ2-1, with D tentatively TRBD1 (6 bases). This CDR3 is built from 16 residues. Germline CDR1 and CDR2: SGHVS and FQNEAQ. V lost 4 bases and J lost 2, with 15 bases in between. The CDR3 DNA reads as TGTGCCAGCAGCTCACCCTACAGGGCAGCCTACAATGAGCAGTTCTTC. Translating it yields CASSSPYRAAYNEQFF.

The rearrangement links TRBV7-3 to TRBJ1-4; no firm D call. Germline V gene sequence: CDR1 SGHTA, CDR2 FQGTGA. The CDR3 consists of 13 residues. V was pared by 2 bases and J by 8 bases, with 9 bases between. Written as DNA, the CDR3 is TGTGCCAGCAGCTTAGGCCCCTGGGAAAAACTGTTTTTT. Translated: CASSLGPWEKLFF.

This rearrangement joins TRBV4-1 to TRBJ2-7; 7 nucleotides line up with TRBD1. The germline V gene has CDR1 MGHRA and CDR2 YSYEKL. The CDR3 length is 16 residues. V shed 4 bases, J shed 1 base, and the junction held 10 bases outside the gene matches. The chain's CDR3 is CASSPPTGQGSYEQYF. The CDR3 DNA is TGCGCCAGCAGCCCGCCGACAGGGCAGGGTTCCTACGAGCAGTACTTC.

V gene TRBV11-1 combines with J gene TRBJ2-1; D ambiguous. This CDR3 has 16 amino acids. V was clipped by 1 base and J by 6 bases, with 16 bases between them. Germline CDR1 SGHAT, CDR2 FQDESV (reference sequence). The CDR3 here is CASSLEHKAGGNEQFF. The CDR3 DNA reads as TGTGCCAGCAGCTTAGAACATAAGGCTGGTGGCAATGAGCAGTTCTTC.

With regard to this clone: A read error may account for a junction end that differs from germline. The DNA for the CDR3 is TGTGCCAGCAGCTCATTAGCGGAACCCGCCTCGTTC. Translating gives CASSSLAEPASF. V usage is TRBV11-2 and J usage is TRBJ2-7; tentative D call: TRBD2 (6 bases). The CDR3 spans 12 residues. Per the germline V gene, CDR1 is SGHAT and CDR2 is FQNNGV. Drawing the rest from reference TRBV11-2 and TRBJ2-7, the complete variable domain is EAGVAQSPRYKIIEKRQSVAFWCNPISGHATLYWYQQILGQGPKLLIQFQNNGVVDDSQLPKDRFSAERLKGVDSTLKIQPAKLEDSAVYLCASSSLAEPASFGPGTRLTVT.

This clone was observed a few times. CDR3 nucleotides: TGTGCCAGCTCACCGGGACAGGGGCCTTACGAGCAGTACTTC. It is translated as CASSPGQGPYEQYF. The chain combines TRBV18 with TRBJ2-7; 10 bases line up with TRBD1. The CDR3 loop spans 14 amino acids. Looked up from germline, CDR1 is KGHSH and CDR2 is LQKENI. The junction had 3 bases not matched to a gene; V was cut back by 3 bases and J by 4 bases.

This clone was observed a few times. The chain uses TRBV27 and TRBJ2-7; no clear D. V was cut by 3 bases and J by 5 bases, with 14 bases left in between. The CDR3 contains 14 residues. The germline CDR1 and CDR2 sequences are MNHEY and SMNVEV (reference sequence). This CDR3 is CASSFSAGVNEQYF. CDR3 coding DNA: TGTGCCAGCAGTTTTTCGGCAGGAGTCAACGAGCAGTACTTC.

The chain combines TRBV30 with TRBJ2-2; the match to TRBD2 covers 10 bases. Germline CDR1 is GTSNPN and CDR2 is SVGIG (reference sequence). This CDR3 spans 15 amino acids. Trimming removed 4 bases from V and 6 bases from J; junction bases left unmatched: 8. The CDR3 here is CAWKPSGGGPGELFF. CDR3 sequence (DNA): TGTGCCTGGAAGCCTAGCGGGGGCGGGCCCGGGGAGCTGTTTTTT.

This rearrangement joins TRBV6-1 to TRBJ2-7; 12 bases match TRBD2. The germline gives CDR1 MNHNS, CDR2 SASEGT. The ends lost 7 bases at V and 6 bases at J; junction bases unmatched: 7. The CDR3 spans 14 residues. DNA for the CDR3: TGTGCCAGCAACATACTAGCGGGAGGAGGCGAGCAGTACTTC. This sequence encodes CASNILAGGGEQYF.

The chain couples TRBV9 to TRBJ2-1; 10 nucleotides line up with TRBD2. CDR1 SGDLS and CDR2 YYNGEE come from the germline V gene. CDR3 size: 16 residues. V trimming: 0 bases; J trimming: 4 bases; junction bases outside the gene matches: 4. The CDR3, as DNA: TGTGCCAGCAGCGTAGAGGAGCGGGAGGGATACAATGAGCAGTTCTTC. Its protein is CASSVEEREGYNEQFF.

This CDR3 reads CASSLDRGDNQPQHF. The CDR3 DNA follows: TGTGCCAGCAGTCTAGACAGGGGTGACAATCAGCCCCAGCATTTT. The V gene is TRBV6-5, the J gene TRBJ1-5, with 8 bases fitting TRBD1. Germline V lookup: CDR1 MNHEY, CDR2 SVGAGI. This CDR3 region has 15 residues. The trim removed 5 bases at V and 3 bases at J, leaving 6 bases unmatched.

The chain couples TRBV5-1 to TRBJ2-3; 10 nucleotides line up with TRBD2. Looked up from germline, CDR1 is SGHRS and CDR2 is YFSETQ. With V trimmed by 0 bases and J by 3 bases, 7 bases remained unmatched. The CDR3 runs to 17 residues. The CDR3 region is CASSLEASGRRTDTQYF. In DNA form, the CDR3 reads TGCGCCAGCAGCTTGGAGGCTAGCGGGAGAAGAACAGATACGCAGTATTTT.

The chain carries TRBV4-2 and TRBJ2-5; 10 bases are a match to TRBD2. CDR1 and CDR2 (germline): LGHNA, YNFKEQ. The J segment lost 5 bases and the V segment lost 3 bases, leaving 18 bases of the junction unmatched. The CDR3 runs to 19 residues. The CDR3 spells CASSQDDSGRRNGLETQYF. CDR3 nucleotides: TGTGCCAGCAGCCAGGACGATAGCGGGAGGCGGAATGGCTTGGAGACCCAGTACTTC.

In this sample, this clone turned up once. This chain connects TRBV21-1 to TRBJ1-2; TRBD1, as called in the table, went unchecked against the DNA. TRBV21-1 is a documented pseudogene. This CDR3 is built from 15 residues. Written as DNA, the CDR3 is TGTGCCAGCAGCCCTCGGGACAGTGGACCCTATGGCTACACCTTC. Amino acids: CASSPRDSGPYGYTF.

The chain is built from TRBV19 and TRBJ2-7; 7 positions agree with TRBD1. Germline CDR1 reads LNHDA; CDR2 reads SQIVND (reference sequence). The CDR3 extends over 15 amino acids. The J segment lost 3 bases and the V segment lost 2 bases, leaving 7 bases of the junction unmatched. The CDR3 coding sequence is TGTGCCAGTAGTATATTGATACAGGGGTTCTACGAGCAGTACTTC. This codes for CASSILIQGFYEQYF.

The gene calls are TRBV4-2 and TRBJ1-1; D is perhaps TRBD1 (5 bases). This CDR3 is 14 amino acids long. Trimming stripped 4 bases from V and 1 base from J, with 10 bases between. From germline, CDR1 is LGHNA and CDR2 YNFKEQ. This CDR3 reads CASSLGATNTEAFF. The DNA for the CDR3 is TGTGCCAGCAGCCTAGGGGCTACGAACACTGAAGCTTTCTTT.

The CDR3 region is CASGGQTGYGYTF. In DNA form, the CDR3 reads TGTGCCAGCGGCGGACAGACTGGCTATGGCTACACCTTC. The gene calls are TRBV7-3 and TRBJ1-2; a possible D gene is TRBD1 (6 bases). CDR3 length: 13 amino acids. Per germline, CDR1 SGHTA and CDR2 FQGTGA. Trimming cost V 8 bases and J 4 bases, with 14 bases left between them.